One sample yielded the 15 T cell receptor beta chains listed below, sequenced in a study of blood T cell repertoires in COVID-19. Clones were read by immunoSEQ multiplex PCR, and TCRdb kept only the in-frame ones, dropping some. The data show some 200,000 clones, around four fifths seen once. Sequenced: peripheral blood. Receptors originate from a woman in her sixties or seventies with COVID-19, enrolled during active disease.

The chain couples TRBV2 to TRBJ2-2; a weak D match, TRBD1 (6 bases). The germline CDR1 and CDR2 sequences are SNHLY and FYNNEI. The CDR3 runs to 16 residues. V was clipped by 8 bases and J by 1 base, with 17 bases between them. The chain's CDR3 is CASHQGPYGNTGELFF. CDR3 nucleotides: TGTGCCAGCCATCAGGGGCCCTATGGGAACACCGGGGAGCTGTTTTTT.

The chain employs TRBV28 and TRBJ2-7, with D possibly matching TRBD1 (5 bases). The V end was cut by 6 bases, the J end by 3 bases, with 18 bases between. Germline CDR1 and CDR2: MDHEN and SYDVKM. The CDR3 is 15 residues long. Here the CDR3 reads CASRGQGKGYYEQYV. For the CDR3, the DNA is TGTGCCAGCAGAGGGCAGGGAAAGGGGTACTACGAGCAGTACGTC.

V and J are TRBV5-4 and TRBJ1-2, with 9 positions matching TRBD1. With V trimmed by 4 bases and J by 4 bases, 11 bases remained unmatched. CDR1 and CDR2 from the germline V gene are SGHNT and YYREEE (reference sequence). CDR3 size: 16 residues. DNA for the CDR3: TGTGCCAGCAGCCTCACCCCGGGACAGGGACGCTATGGCTACACCTTC. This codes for CASSLTPGQGRYGYTF. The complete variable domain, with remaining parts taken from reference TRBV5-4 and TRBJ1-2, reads ETGVTQSPTHLIKTRGQQVTLRCSSQSGHNTVSWYQQALGQGPQFIFQYYREEENGRGNFPPRFSGLQFPNYSSELNVNALELDDSALYLCASSLTPGQGRYGYTFGSGTRLTVV.

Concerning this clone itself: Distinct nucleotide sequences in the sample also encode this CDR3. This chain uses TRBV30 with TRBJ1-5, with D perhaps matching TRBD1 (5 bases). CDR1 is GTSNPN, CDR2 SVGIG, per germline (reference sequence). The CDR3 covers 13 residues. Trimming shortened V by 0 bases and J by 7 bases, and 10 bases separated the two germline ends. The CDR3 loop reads CAWSVRGDQPQHF. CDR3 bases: TGTGCCTGGAGTGTACGGGGGGACCAGCCCCAGCATTTT.

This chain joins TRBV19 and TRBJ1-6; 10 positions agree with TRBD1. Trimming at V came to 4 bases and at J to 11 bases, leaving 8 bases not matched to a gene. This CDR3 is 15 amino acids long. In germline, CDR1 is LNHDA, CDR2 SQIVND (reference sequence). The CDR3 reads CASSTPGQGLAPLHF. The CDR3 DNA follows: TGTGCCAGTAGTACACCGGGACAGGGGCTTGCACCCCTCCACTTT.

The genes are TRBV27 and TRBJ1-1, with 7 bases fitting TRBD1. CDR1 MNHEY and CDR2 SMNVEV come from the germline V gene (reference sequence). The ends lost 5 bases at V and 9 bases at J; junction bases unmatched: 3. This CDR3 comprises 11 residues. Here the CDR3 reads CASSVQGKAFF. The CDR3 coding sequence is TGTGCCAGCAGTGTACAGGGGAAAGCTTTCTTT.

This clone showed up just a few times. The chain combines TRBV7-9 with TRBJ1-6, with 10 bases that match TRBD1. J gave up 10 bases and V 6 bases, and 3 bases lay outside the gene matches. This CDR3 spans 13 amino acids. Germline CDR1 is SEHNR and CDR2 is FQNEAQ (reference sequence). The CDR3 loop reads CASSPDRGSPLHF. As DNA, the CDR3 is TGTGCCAGCAGTCCGGACAGGGGGTCACCCCTCCACTTT.

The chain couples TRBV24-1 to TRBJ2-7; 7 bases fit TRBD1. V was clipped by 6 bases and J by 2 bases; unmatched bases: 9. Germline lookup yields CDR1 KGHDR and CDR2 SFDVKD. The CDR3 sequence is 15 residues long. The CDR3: CATSPEGAGPYEQYF. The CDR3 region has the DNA TGTGCCACCAGTCCCGAGGGGGCAGGGCCCTACGAGCAGTACTTC.

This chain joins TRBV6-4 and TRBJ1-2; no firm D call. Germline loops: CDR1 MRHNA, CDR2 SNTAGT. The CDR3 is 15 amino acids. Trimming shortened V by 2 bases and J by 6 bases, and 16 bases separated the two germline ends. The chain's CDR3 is CASSDEAAPGDGYTF. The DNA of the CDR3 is TGTGCCAGCAGTGACGAGGCAGCCCCCGGAGATGGCTACACCTTC.

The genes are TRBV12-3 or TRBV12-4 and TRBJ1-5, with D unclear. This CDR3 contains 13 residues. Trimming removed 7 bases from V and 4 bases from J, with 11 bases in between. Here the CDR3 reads CASTTRWNQPQHF. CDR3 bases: TGTGCCAGCACCACCAGGTGGAATCAGCCCCAGCATTTT.

The CDR3 spells CASRWRAEAFF. In nucleotides, the CDR3 is TGTGCCAGCAGGTGGAGGGCTGAAGCTTTCTTT. This sequence joins TRBV12-3 or TRBV12-4 and TRBJ1-1; no reliable D call. V was clipped by 6 bases and J by 6 bases, with 8 bases between them. This CDR3 is 11 amino acids long.

DNA for the CDR3: TGTGCCAGCTCACCGCGTAATTCACCCCTCCACTTT. This translates into CASSPRNSPLHF. V gene TRBV18 combines with J gene TRBJ1-6; unclear D gene. With 3 bases removed from V and 6 bases from J, the gap between germline ends came to 3 bases. In germline, CDR1 is KGHSH, CDR2 LQKENI. The CDR3 totals 12 residues.

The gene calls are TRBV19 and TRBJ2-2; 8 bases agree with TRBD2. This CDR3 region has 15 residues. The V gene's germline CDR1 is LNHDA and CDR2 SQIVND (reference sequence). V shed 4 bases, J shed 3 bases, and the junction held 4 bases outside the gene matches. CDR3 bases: TGTGCCAGTAGTAGCGGGGGGTTATACACCGGGGAGCTGTTTTTT. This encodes CASSSGGLYTGELFF.

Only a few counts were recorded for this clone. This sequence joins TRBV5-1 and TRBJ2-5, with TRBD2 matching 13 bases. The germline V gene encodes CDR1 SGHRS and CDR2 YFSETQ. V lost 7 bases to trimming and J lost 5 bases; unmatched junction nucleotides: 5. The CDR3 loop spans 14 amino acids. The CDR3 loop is CASGLAGVGETQYF. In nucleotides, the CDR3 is TGCGCCAGCGGACTAGCGGGAGTGGGTGAGACCCAGTACTTC.

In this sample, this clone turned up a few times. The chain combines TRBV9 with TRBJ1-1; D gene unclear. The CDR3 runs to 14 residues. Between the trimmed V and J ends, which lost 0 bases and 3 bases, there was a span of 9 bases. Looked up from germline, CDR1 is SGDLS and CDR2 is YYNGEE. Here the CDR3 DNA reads TGTGCCAGCAGCGTAGATAATCGGGACACTGAAGCTTTCTTT. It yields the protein CASSVDNRDTEAFF.